Included here is one T cell receptor (beta chain) sequence, with context. A much bigger clone sits one base away, suggesting this may be a read error. Patients aged 18 to 65 had newly diagnosed hyperthyroidism lasting under 2 months. The sample belongs to a study of T cells in Graves' hyperthyroidism and ophthalmopathy. Amplification of TCR beta CDR3 regions was performed using RNA transcripts as template. With the HTBI primer set, the TCR CDR3 went through a first round of RT-PCR. A single record per CDR3 protein comes from TCRdb applying MiXCR to the multiplex PCR reads. The sample includes hundreds of thousands of distinct CDR3 sequences, roughly 40% of them seen just once. Sequencing used blood. The sequence was obtained from a young man with Graves' hyperthyroidism.

CDR3 DNA sequence: TGCAGCGTCGCCCAACAGGGGGCGATTTTCTCTGGGGCCGACGTCCTGACTTTC. Its protein is CSVAQQGAIFSGADVLTF. This rearrangement joins TRBV29-1 to TRBJ2-6; TRBD1 matches at 9 bases. Looked up from germline, CDR1 is SQVTM and CDR2 is ANQGSEA. This CDR3 region has 18 residues.